One sample yielded the 11 T cell receptor beta chains listed below, sequenced in a study of cytomegalovirus exposure and HLA in healthy donors. Primers for the PCR totalled 60 Vbeta and 13 Jbeta. Libraries were prepared by immunoSEQ multiplex PCR; TCRdb keeps only in-frame clonotypes and omits some of them. The profile covers roughly 150,000 clones, with about three fifths appearing a single time and 3% taken by the ten largest. Sequencing input: PBMCs. All receptors derive from a woman under 40 in good health and CMV-seropositive.

About this clone itself: Compared with germline, one end of the junction differs, possibly owing to a read error. The chain carries TRBV20-1 and TRBJ1-4; 8 bases agree with TRBD1. Germline CDR1 and CDR2: DFQATT and SNEGSKA (reference sequence). CDR3 length equals 11 residues. CDR3 DNA sequence: TGCAGTGCTAGAGGAGCCGGGACAGGTGTATTT. This sequence encodes CSARGAGTGVF.

The sample holds one count of this clone. The V call is TRBV5-1, the J call TRBJ1-1; perhaps TRBD1 as D (5 bases). Germline CDR1 and CDR2: SGHRS and YFSETQ. The CDR3 extends over 13 amino acids. Trimming took 1 base from V and 8 from J, leaving 12 bases between them. The CDR3 is CASSLWGPLEAFF. The CDR3 DNA reads as TGCGCCAGCAGCTTGTGGGGCCCCTTGGAAGCTTTCTTT. The variable domain in full, with the rest retrieved from reference TRBV5-1 and TRBJ1-1, is KAGVTQTPRYLIKTRGQQVTLSCSPISGHRSVSWYQQTPGQGLQFLFEYFSETQRNKGNFPGRFSGRQFSNSRSEMNVSTLELGDSALYLCASSLWGPLEAFFGQGTRLTVV.

In DNA, the CDR3 is TGCAGCGTTCTCGGGACTAGCGCCCGCGAGCAGTACTTC. As protein: CSVLGTSAREQYF. The V call is TRBV29-1, the J call TRBJ2-7, with 10 bases that match TRBD2. J lost 6 bases, V lost 5 bases, and 7 bases had no gene match. There are 13 residues in the CDR3. Per the germline V gene, CDR1 is SQVTM and CDR2 is ANQGSEA.

This clone is a singleton in its sample. This rearrangement joins TRBV19 to TRBJ2-7; D remains ambiguous. Trimming pared 1 base from V and 2 bases from J, leaving 9 bases between. This CDR3 contains 14 residues. The V gene's germline CDR1 is LNHDA and CDR2 SQIVND (reference sequence). DNA of the CDR3: TGTGCCAGTAGTATAGTGTCAGCGACCTACGAGCAGTACTTC. The encoded protein is CASSIVSATYEQYF. The entire variable domain, with the rest obtained from reference TRBV19 and TRBJ2-7, is as follows: DGGITQSPKYLFRKEGQNVTLSCEQNLNHDAMYWYRQDPGQGLRLIYYSQIVNDFQKGDIAEGYSVSREKKESFPLTVTSAQKNPTAFYLCASSIVSATYEQYFGPGTRLTVT.

The chain carries TRBV5-1 and TRBJ1-2; TRBD1 might be the D (6 bases). Looked up from germline, CDR1 is SGHRS and CDR2 is YFSETQ. This CDR3 is built from 16 residues. Trimming removed 4 bases from V and 4 bases from J, with 20 bases in between. CDR3 loop: CASSPNRQAGVYGYTF. The CDR3 DNA is TGCGCCAGCAGCCCGAACCGACAGGCTGGGGTCTATGGCTACACCTTC.

The chain links TRBV11-1 to TRBJ1-1; 7 nucleotides align to TRBD1. CDR3 length: 14 amino acids. V trimming: 1 base; J trimming: 4 bases; junction bases outside the gene matches: 3. Germline-derived CDR1 and CDR2 are SGHAT and FQDESV (reference sequence). In DNA form, the CDR3 reads TGTGCCAGCAGCTTAGGCAGGGGGAGCACTGAAGCTTTCTTT. Protein product: CASSLGRGSTEAFF.

This chain links TRBV27 with TRBJ1-5, with 8 nucleotides matching TRBD1. CDR3 length equals 14 residues. Germline CDR1 MNHEY, CDR2 SMNVEV (reference sequence). The trim removed 2 bases at V and 6 bases at J, leaving 3 bases unmatched. In DNA, the CDR3 is TGTGCCAGCAGTTTAGGACAGGGAGGTCAGCCCCAGCATTTT. This sequence encodes CASSLGQGGQPQHF.

The chain links TRBV29-1 to TRBJ1-1; 7 bases map to TRBD1. Germline V gene sequence: CDR1 SQVTM, CDR2 ANQGSEA. This CDR3 is 17 amino acids long. Trimming removed 6 bases from V and 0 bases from J; junction bases left unmatched: 16. CDR3 DNA sequence: TGCAGCGTCCTTACAGGGGCTGATCGTCTAATGAACACTGAAGCTTTCTTT. Protein: CSVLTGADRLMNTEAFF.

This clone came up many times. This sequence joins TRBV19 and TRBJ2-7; 12 positions match TRBD2. The V gene's germline CDR1 is LNHDA and CDR2 SQIVND (reference sequence). The CDR3 spans 14 residues. V was clipped by 3 bases and J by 3 bases; unmatched bases: 0. For the CDR3, the DNA is TGTGCCAGTAGTATGGGACTAGCGGGCTACGAGCAGTACTTC. Its translation: CASSMGLAGYEQYF.

This clone was seen a handful of times. This rearrangement joins TRBV6-1 to TRBJ2-5; TRBD1 matches at 10 bases. CDR1 and CDR2 from the germline V gene are MNHNS and SASEGT. The CDR3 consists of 15 residues. The V gene end was trimmed by 4 bases and the J gene end by 3 bases; junction bases not matched to a gene: 5. CDR3 protein: CASSVRGQGKETQYF. As DNA, the CDR3 is TGTGCCAGCAGTGTCCGGGGACAGGGGAAAGAGACCCAGTACTTC.

For the CDR3, the DNA is TGCGCCAGCGCCGCGCCGGATGGCGGGTCTAATTCACCCCTCCACTTT. It encodes CASAAPDGGSNSPLHF. The rearrangement links TRBV4-1 to TRBJ1-6; D remains ambiguous. Trimming left V 8 bases short and J 6 bases short, with 20 bases between. The CDR3 loop spans 16 amino acids. Germline CDR1 is MGHRA and CDR2 is YSYEKL.